The 20 T cell receptor beta chains listed next were all sequenced from one sample in a study of graft-versus-host responses after intestinal transplantation. Produced via immunoSEQ multiplex PCR; TCRdb's table is partial and in-frame only. The sample yields approximately 9,300 clones, 75% to 90% seen once. From the graft tissue, intraepithelial and lamina propria lymphocytes were released through processing. This sample comprised ileum tissue, obtained less than 850 days after intestinal transplantation. The receptor source for this set is a human patient who received an intestinal transplant, so some T cells may come from the graft donor.

V gene TRBV2 combines with J gene TRBJ2-7; D gene unclear. Germline V gene data show CDR1 as SNHLY and CDR2 as FYNNEI. CDR3 size: 13 residues. Trimming removed 7 bases at V and 2 bases at J, with 12 bases between. For the CDR3, the DNA is TGTGCCAGCAATGGTCGAGTGACCTACGAGCAGTACTTC. Amino acid sequence: CASNGRVTYEQYF. The full variable domain, in which reference TRBV2 and TRBJ2-7 provide the parts outside the CDR3, is EPEVTQTPSHQVTQMGQEVILRCVPISNHLYFYWYRQILGQKVEFLVSFYNNEISEKSEIFDDQFSVERPDGSNFTLKIRSTKLEDSAMYFCASNGRVTYEQYFGPGTRLTVT.

The count of this clone is one. The chain has TRBV6-5 and TRBJ1-2; D not resolved. V was shortened by 3 bases and J by 7 bases, with 15 bases between the two germline ends. This CDR3 contains 14 residues. Germline V gene data show CDR1 as MNHEY and CDR2 as SVGAGI. The CDR3 coding sequence is TGTGCCAGCAGTTATCTTCCCCGGGCGGTTGGCTACACCTTC. Protein: CASSYLPRAVGYTF.

This chain connects TRBV5-4 to TRBJ2-6; D uncertain. In germline, CDR1 is SGHNT, CDR2 YYREEE (reference sequence). CDR3 length equals 16 residues. The ends were cut back, 7 bases at V and 5 bases at J, with 19 bases in the middle. The DNA of the CDR3 is TGTGCCAGCCGAACCTGCAATAGTCGTCGGGCCAACGTCCTGACTTTC. It specifies CASRTCNSRRANVLTF. Looking up the rest from reference TRBV5-4 and TRBJ2-6 gives the full variable domain: ETGVTQSPTHLIKTRGQQVTLRCSSQSGHNTVSWYQQALGQGPQFIFQYYREEENGRGNFPPRFSGLQFPNYSSELNVNALELDDSALYLCASRTCNSRRANVLTFGAGSRLTVL.

CDR3 amino acids: CASRIGLGATQYF. The CDR3, as DNA: TGTGCCAGCAGAATAGGACTAGGAGCAACTCAGTACTTC. The rearrangement uses TRBV6-6 and TRBJ2-4, with 7 bases fitting TRBD2. CDR1 is MNHNY, CDR2 SVGAGI, per germline (reference sequence). This CDR3 has 13 residues. Unmatched junction bases numbered 11, after V lost 6 bases and J lost 12 bases.

This clone appeared a few times. This chain joins TRBV27 and TRBJ2-2, with 8 bases lining up with TRBD2. Germline V gene lookup returns CDR1 MNHEY and CDR2 SMNVEV (reference sequence). The V and J ends lost 3 bases and 7 bases, in that order; junction bases with no gene match: 19. This CDR3 has 19 amino acids. Here the CDR3 reads CASSLQVISISGGHGELFF. CDR3 in DNA: TGTGCCAGCAGTTTGCAAGTAATCAGTATTTCGGGAGGGCACGGGGAGCTGTTTTTT.

This clone was seen a handful of times. The junction shows a germline mismatch at one end, possibly a read error. The rearrangement uses TRBV2 and TRBJ1-4; D not certain. There are 13 residues in the CDR3. From germline, CDR1 is SNHLY and CDR2 FYNNEI. Written as DNA, the CDR3 is TGTGCCAGCAGTGAAGCGCTGAGAATGAAACGGTTTTTT. Translating it yields CASSEALRMKRFF.

This chain uses TRBV28 with TRBJ2-7; a possible D gene is TRBD2 (6 bases). Germline CDR1 is MDHEN and CDR2 is SYDVKM. V gave up 4 bases and J gave up 3 bases, with 10 bases separating them. This CDR3 comprises 13 residues. CDR3 protein: CASSSARDYEQYF. The CDR3 region has the DNA TGTGCCAGCAGTTCCGCGCGGGACTACGAGCAGTACTTC.

This rearrangement joins TRBV7-9 to TRBJ1-5; TRBD1 agrees at 9 bases. This CDR3 spans 14 amino acids. With V trimmed by 4 bases and J by 4 bases, 2 bases remained unmatched. CDR1 is SEHNR, CDR2 FQNEAQ, per germline (reference sequence). Here the CDR3 DNA reads TGTGCCAGCAGCTCCGGGACAGGGAATCAGCCCCAGCATTTT. Residues: CASSSGTGNQPQHF.

This clone has only one observation. The rearrangement joins TRBV10-2 to TRBJ1-4; D is perhaps TRBD1 (6 bases). Trimming stripped 6 bases from V and 7 bases from J, with 12 bases between. This CDR3 contains 13 residues. The germline V gene has CDR1 WSHSY and CDR2 SAAADI. CDR3 in DNA: TGCGCCAGCAGGGACAGTTGGGTTGAAAAACTGTTTTTT. It yields the protein CASRDSWVEKLFF.

The chain is built from TRBV7-3 and TRBJ1-1, with a tentative D call TRBD1 (5 bases). CDR3 length: 16 amino acids. Trimming took 2 bases from V and 0 from J, leaving 13 bases between them. Looked up from germline, CDR1 is SGHTA and CDR2 is FQGTGA. The CDR3 nucleotides are TGTGCCAGCAGCTTACGTAAGGGGACCTTGAACACTGAAGCTTTCTTT. This sequence encodes CASSLRKGTLNTEAFF.

This rearrangement joins TRBV30 to TRBJ1-5; D ambiguous. The CDR3 runs 13 residues. V shed 1 base and J shed 5 bases, with 9 bases lying between them. Germline V gives CDR1 GTSNPN, CDR2 SVGIG (reference sequence). The CDR3 DNA reads as TGTGCCTGGAGTGGTAGAAGCGATCAGCCCCAGCATTTT. Translated, it gives CAWSGRSDQPQHF.

The chain uses TRBV9 and TRBJ1-2, with a tentative D call TRBD1 (6 bases). The CDR3 has 12 residues. V lost 0 bases to trimming and J lost 7 bases, with 7 bases between them. From germline, CDR1 is SGDLS and CDR2 YYNGEE. CDR3: CASSVVGGGYTF. The CDR3 nucleotides are TGTGCCAGCAGCGTAGTAGGGGGTGGCTACACCTTC.

J is TRBJ2-4 and V is TRBV30; 7 bases agree with TRBD2. The J segment lost 6 bases and the V segment lost 5 bases, leaving 7 bases of the junction unmatched. The CDR3 sequence is 13 residues long. CDR1 and CDR2 (germline): GTSNPN, SVGIG (reference sequence). In DNA, the CDR3 is TGTGCCTGGGAGCCGGGGGGTGGAAACATTCAGTACTTC. Amino acid sequence: CAWEPGGGNIQYF.

Worth noting for this clone: Different DNA sequences within this sample yield the same CDR3. The V and J genes are TRBV10-1 and TRBJ2-1; TRBD2 aligns across 11 bases. V dropped 4 bases and J dropped 0; count of bases not matched to a gene: 2. The germline V gene has CDR1 WNHNN and CDR2 SYGVQD (reference sequence). The CDR3 loop spans 16 amino acids. The CDR3 nucleotides are TGCGCCAGCAGTGGTGGGACTAGCGGCTCCTACAATGAGCAGTTCTTC. It is translated as CASSGGTSGSYNEQFF.

Concerning this clone: At one of its ends the junction is not consistent with the germline gene, which may arise from a read error. The V and J genes are TRBV5-1 and TRBJ1-4; 9 bases map to TRBD1. The CDR3 contains 16 residues. CDR1 is SGHRS, CDR2 YFSETQ, per germline. In nucleotides, the CDR3 is TGCGTCAGCAGCTTGGTACAGGGGGCCCCTAATGAAAAACTGTTTTTT. Protein: CVSSLVQGAPNEKLFF.

This chain links TRBV5-6 with TRBJ2-7; a possible D gene is TRBD1 (6 bases). CDR1 is SGHDT, CDR2 YYEEEE, per germline. V was shortened by 1 base and J by 5 bases, with 13 bases between the two germline ends. The CDR3 loop spans 14 amino acids. The CDR3 sequence: CASSLPNRVNEQYF. The CDR3 DNA reads as TGTGCCAGCAGCTTGCCGAACAGGGTTAACGAGCAGTACTTC.

The table lists this clone with a count of one. This chain connects TRBV5-6 to TRBJ1-2; D remains unclear. The CDR3 consists of 17 residues. Trimming stripped 1 base from V and 7 bases from J, with 23 bases between. Germline V gene sequence: CDR1 SGHDT, CDR2 YYEEEE. The CDR3 coding sequence is TGTGCCAGCAGCTTGATCTTTCGGTCTGGCTCTCGCTCTGGCTACACCTTC. The encoded protein is CASSLIFRSGSRSGYTF.

This sequence joins TRBV11-2 and TRBJ2-7; TRBD2 matches 11 bases. Germline V gene sequence: CDR1 SGHAT, CDR2 FQNNGV. The V gene end was trimmed by 5 bases and the J gene end by 7 bases; junction bases not matched to a gene: 10. The CDR3 has 15 amino acids. CDR3 amino acids: CASSATGLAAGEQYF. In DNA form, the CDR3 reads TGTGCCAGCAGCGCGACGGGACTAGCGGCGGGAGAGCAGTACTTC.

This chain joins TRBV4-3 and TRBJ2-7; tentatively, D is TRBD1 (5 bases). The V end was cut by 0 bases, the J end by 4 bases, with 7 bases between. The CDR3 spans 13 residues. Germline-derived CDR1 and CDR2 are LGHNA and YSLEER. CDR3 in amino acids: CASSQDRGYEQYF. For the CDR3, the DNA is TGCGCCAGCAGCCAAGATAGGGGATACGAGCAGTACTTC.

This clone was observed a single time. This chain joins TRBV19 and TRBJ1-4; D unclear. The V end was cut by 5 bases, the J end by 8 bases, with 9 bases between. Germline loops: CDR1 LNHDA, CDR2 SQIVND (reference sequence). The CDR3 totals 12 residues. As DNA, the CDR3 is TGTGCCAGTAGTCCGCCCCTGGAAAAACTGTTTTTT. Its translation is CASSPPLEKLFF.